These 9 T cell receptor beta chains share one sample of origin, sequenced in a study of early stage breast cancer tumors (TCRdb year 2017). The library was prepared using the immunoSEQ multiplex PCR assay. TCRdb provides this immuneACCESS table in a form limited to in-frame rearrangements. Some clones are lacking; in checked studies, under half of them reflect an unresolved V gene, and why the rest are absent is not known. The sample table lists about 51,000 clones, around 80% of them with a count of one. The top ten constitute roughly 3.5% of the sample. Sequences were obtained from blood. The receptors derive from a person aged 35 to 50 with breast cancer.

This clone was observed a few times. The rearrangement uses TRBV7-2 and TRBJ1-5; no clear D gene. Germline CDR1 is SGHTA and CDR2 is FQGNSA. The V end lost 8 bases, the J end lost 4 bases, and 12 bases lay between the germline ends. The CDR3 has 13 amino acids. The DNA for the CDR3 is TGTGCCAGCTCAGCTCGGGTAAATCAGCCCCAGCATTTT. Translating gives CASSARVNQPQHF. Full variable domain (outside the CDR3, taken from reference TRBV7-2 and TRBJ1-5): GAGVSQSPSNKVTEKGKDVELRCDPISGHTALYWYRQSLGQGLEFLIYFQGNSAPDKSGLPSDRFSAERTGGSVSTLTIQRTQQEDSAVYLCASSARVNQPQHFGDGTRLSIL.

The chain has TRBV5-6 and TRBJ2-3; possibly TRBD1 or TRBD2 for D (5 bases each). Germline CDR1 reads SGHDT; CDR2 reads YYEEEE. The CDR3 sequence is 13 residues long. Trimming left V 3 bases short and J 0 bases short, with 5 bases between. In DNA, the CDR3 is TGTGCCAGCAGCTGGGACAGCACAGATACGCAGTATTTT. It specifies CASSWDSTDTQYF.

The CDR3 loop reads CASSLDSQVEQYF. CDR3 bases: TGTGCCAGCAGTTTGGACTCCCAGGTCGAGCAGTACTTC. The chain carries TRBV6-5 and TRBJ2-7; tentative D call: TRBD2 (5 bases). This CDR3 is 13 amino acids long. Germline values: CDR1 MNHEY, CDR2 SVGAGI. Trimming stripped 4 bases from V and 6 bases from J, with 13 bases between.

The chain employs TRBV18 and TRBJ1-3; perhaps TRBD1 as D (5 bases). Trimming left V 2 bases short and J 0 bases short, with 5 bases between. CDR1 is KGHSH and CDR2 is LQKENI in the germline V gene. This CDR3 is built from 14 residues. CDR3 DNA: TGTGCCAGCTCACCAAGGGGCTCTGGAAACACCATATATTTT. The encoded protein is CASSPRGSGNTIYF.

This clone was seen only once. The rearrangement joins TRBV5-4 to TRBJ2-5; D is uncertain. Deletions cut 4 bases from V and 4 bases from J, with 14 bases between. Germline V gene lookup returns CDR1 SGHNT and CDR2 YYREEE (reference sequence). CDR3 size: 14 residues. The chain's CDR3 is CASSAGPLSETQYF. The DNA of the CDR3 is TGTGCCAGCAGCGCCGGACCCCTCTCAGAGACCCAGTACTTC.

The chain combines TRBV7-9 with TRBJ2-3; TRBD2 agrees at 7 bases. Per the germline V gene, CDR1 is SEHNR and CDR2 is FQNEAQ (reference sequence). The CDR3 has 15 residues. V trimming: 3 bases; J trimming: 0 bases; junction bases outside the gene matches: 3. In nucleotides, the CDR3 is TGTGCCAGCAGCTTTATTAGCGGGAGCACAGATACGCAGTATTTT. Encoded protein: CASSFISGSTDTQYF.

The rearrangement joins TRBV21-1 to TRBJ2-5; TRBD1 was called by the table and not checked on the DNA. TRBV21-1 is termed a pseudogene. The length of the CDR3 is 15 residues. CDR3 amino acids: CASSKVKGVQETQYF. CDR3 nucleotides: TGTGCCAGCAGCAAAGTAAAGGGGGTTCAAGAGACCCAGTACTTC.

This chain links TRBV7-9 with TRBJ2-5; 10 nucleotides match TRBD1. The CDR3 totals 14 residues. CDR1 SEHNR and CDR2 FQNEAQ come from the germline V gene (reference sequence). J lost 4 bases, V lost 5 bases, and 4 bases had no gene match. The CDR3 here is CASSRRTGGETQYF. In DNA, the CDR3 is TGTGCCAGCAGCCGTCGGACAGGGGGAGAGACCCAGTACTTC.

This clone has just a few counts. The chain is built from TRBV4-1 and TRBJ2-1, with TRBD1 matching over 7 bases. Germline lookup yields CDR1 MGHRA and CDR2 YSYEKL. The CDR3 length is 14 residues. Trimming at V came to 1 base and at J to 8 bases, leaving 5 bases not matched to a gene. In nucleotides, the CDR3 is TGCGCCAGCAGCCAAGGGACAGGTTTTGATGAGCAGTTCTTC. Amino acids: CASSQGTGFDEQFF.